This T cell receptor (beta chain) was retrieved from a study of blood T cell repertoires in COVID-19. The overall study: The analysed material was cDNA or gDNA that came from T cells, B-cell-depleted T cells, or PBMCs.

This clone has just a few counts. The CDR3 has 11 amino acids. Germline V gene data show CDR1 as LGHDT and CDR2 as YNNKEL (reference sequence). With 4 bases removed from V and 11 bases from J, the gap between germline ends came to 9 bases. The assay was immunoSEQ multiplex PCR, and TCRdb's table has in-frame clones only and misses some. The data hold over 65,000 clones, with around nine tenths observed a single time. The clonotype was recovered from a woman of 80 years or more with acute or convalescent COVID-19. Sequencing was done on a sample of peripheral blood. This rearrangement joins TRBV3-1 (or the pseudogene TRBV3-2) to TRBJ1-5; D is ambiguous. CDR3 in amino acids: CASSPFGAQHF. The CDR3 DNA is TGTGCCAGCAGCCCCTTCGGGGCCCAGCATTTT.